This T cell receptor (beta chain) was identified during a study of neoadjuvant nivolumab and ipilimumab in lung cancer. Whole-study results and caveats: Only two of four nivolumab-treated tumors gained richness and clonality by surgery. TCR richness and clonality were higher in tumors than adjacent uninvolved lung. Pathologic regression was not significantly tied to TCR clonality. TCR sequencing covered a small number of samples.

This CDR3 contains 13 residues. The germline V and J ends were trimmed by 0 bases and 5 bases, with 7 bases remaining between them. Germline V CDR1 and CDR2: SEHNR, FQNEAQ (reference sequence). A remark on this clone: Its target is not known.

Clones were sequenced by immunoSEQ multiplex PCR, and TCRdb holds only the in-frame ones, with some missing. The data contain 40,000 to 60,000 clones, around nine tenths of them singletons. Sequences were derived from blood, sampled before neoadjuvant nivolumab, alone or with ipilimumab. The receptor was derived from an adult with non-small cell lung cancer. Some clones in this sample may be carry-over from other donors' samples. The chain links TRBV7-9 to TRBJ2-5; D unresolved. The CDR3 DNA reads TGTGCCAGCAGCTTAGCGGGTGGCGAGACCCAGTACTTC. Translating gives CASSLAGGETQYF.